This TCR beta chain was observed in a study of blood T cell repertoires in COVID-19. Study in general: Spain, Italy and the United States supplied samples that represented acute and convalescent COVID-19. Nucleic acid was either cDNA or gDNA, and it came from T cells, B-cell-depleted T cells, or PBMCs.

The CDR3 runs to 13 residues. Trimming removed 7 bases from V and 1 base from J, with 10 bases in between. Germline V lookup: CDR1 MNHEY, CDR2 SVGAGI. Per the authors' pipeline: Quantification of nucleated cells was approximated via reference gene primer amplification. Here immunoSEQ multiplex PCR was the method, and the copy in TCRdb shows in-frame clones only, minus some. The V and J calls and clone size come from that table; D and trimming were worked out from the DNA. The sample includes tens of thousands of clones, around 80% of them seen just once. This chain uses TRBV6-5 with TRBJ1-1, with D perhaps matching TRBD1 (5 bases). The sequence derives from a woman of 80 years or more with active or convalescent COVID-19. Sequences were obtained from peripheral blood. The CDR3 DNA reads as TGTGCCAGCATAAACGACAGGAACACTGAAGCTTTCTTT. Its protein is CASINDRNTEAFF.